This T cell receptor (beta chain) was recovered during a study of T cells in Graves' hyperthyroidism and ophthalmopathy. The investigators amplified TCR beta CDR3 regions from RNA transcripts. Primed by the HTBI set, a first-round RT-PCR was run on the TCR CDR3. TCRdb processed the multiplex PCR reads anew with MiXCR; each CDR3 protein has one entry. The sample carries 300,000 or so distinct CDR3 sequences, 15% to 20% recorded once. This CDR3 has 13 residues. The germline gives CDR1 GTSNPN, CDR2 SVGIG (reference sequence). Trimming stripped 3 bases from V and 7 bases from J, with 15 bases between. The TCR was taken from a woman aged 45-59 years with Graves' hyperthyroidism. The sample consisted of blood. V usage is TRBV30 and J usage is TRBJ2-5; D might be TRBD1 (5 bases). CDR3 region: CAWSVGVLGTQYF. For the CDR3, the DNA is TGTGCCTGGAGCGTAGGGGTCCTGGGGACCCAGTACTTC.